Listed here are 16 T cell receptor beta chains from one sample, sequenced in a study of T-cell reconstitution after alpha-beta-depleted transplantation in children. Preparation of the TCRbeta library used unique molecular identifiers. TCRdb independently ran MiXCR on the PCR reads; one entry per CDR3 protein. The table has 700,000 or so distinct CDR3 sequences, around 13% seen once; the top ten hold roughly 0.77%. Specimen: PBMCs, collected before TCRalphabeta/CD19-depleted stem cell transplant. The origin of the receptors is a girl aged 2 to 10 with congenital amegakaryocytic thrombocytopenia, due to receive a stem cell transplant.

The sample holds many counts of this clonotype. The genes are TRBV5-6 and TRBJ2-1; perhaps TRBD2 as D (6 bases). This CDR3 contains 15 residues. The V and J ends lost 5 bases and 5 bases respectively, with 17 bases between them. Germline loops: CDR1 SGHDT, CDR2 YYEEEE. CDR3 protein: CASRSGSPNNNEQFF. CDR3 bases: TGTGCCAGCAGGTCCGGGAGTCCGAATAACAATGAGCAGTTCTTC.

This clonotype has just a few counts. The V gene is TRBV20-1, the J gene TRBJ1-5; tentative D call: TRBD1 (5 bases). Trimming removed 7 bases at V and 0 bases at J, with 22 bases between. CDR1 and CDR2 from the germline V gene are DFQATT and SNEGSKA (reference sequence). The CDR3 spans 17 residues. CDR3 coding DNA: TGCAGTGGGAGAGAGGGCAGGGATTTATATAGCAATCAGCCCCAGCATTTT. Protein product: CSGREGRDLYSNQPQHF.

The rearrangement uses TRBV29-1 and TRBJ1-4; the D gene is possibly TRBD1 (6 bases). Deletions cut 6 bases from V and 12 bases from J, with 20 bases between. The germline V gene encodes CDR1 SQVTM and CDR2 ANQGSEA. The CDR3 contains 13 residues. The CDR3 DNA follows: TGCAGCGTGGGGGGCCCATTCTTGGGGGAACTGTTTTTT. Translated: CSVGGPFLGELFF.

V and J are TRBV24-1 and TRBJ2-1; TRBD2 might be the D (5 bases). The J call may be wrong; the DNA end is better matched by TRBJ2-7. Germline CDR1 is KGHDR and CDR2 is SFDVKD. This CDR3 is built from 13 residues. In DNA form, the CDR3 reads TGTGCAACCTGCCTAGCCACCTACAATGAGCAGTACTTC. Its translation is CATCLATYNEQYF.

This chain uses TRBV10-2 with TRBJ2-2; 8 bases are a match to TRBD2. From germline, CDR1 is WSHSY and CDR2 SAAADI. This CDR3 contains 15 residues. The junction had 4 bases not matched to a gene; V was cut back by 0 bases and J by 7 bases. The CDR3 sequence: CASSESSGMNGELFF. CDR3 sequence (DNA): TGCGCCAGCAGTGAGTCTAGCGGGATGAACGGGGAGCTGTTTTTT.

This clonotype was found many times. The chain combines TRBV20-1 with TRBJ1-2; no definite D call. This CDR3 contains 13 residues. CDR1 is DFQATT, CDR2 SNEGSKA, per germline (reference sequence). V dropped 5 bases and J dropped 6 bases, with 16 bases sitting between them. CDR3 nucleotides: TGCAGTGCTGTCCGGATTGGACTGGATGGCTACACCTTC. Protein product: CSAVRIGLDGYTF.

This clonotype was observed at least ten times. The chain links TRBV27 to TRBJ2-2; D is unresolved. CDR3 length: 15 amino acids. Looked up from germline, CDR1 is MNHEY and CDR2 is SMNVEV (reference sequence). Deletions cut 3 bases from V and 2 bases from J, with 10 bases between. For the CDR3, the DNA is TGTGCCAGCAGTTTGAGTCCTCTCAACACCGGGGAGCTGTTTTTT. Translation: CASSLSPLNTGELFF.

This clonotype was counted many times. The V and J genes are TRBV5-1 and TRBJ2-7; D gene ambiguous. The CDR3 is made up of 13 amino acids. The V end was cut by 2 bases, the J end by 3 bases, with 9 bases between. In germline, CDR1 is SGHRS, CDR2 YFSETQ. CDR3 in amino acids: CASSLTVGYEQYF. For the CDR3, the DNA is TGCGCCAGCAGCTTAACTGTTGGCTACGAGCAGTACTTC.

This clonotype has a single count. The J gene is TRBJ2-3, the V gene TRBV5-1; TRBD1 or TRBD2 may be the D gene (6 bases each). The CDR3 covers 15 residues. With 3 bases removed from V and 2 bases from J, the gap between germline ends came to 13 bases. Germline V gene data show CDR1 as SGHRS and CDR2 as YFSETQ. The CDR3 spells CASSSTGAFTDTQYF. The CDR3 DNA follows: TGCGCCAGCAGCTCTACGGGGGCATTCACAGATACGCAGTATTTT.

This clonotype was counted ten times or more. A much larger clone is a single base away; this may be a read error. The V gene is TRBV15, the J gene TRBJ1-6, with D unresolved. This CDR3 has 12 residues. With 0 bases removed from V and 6 bases from J, the gap between germline ends came to 0 bases. Germline V lookup: CDR1 LNHNV, CDR2 YYDKDF (reference sequence). This chain's CDR3 is CATSRDNSPLHF. The CDR3 nucleotides read TGTGCCACCAGCAGAGATAATTCACCCCTCCACTTT.

As regards this clonotype: This could be a read error, since a much larger clone is one nucleotide away. V gene TRBV5-1 combines with J gene TRBJ2-1, with TRBD1 identical over 7 bases. The germline V gene encodes CDR1 SGHRS and CDR2 YFSETQ. The length of the CDR3 is 15 residues. V gave up 0 bases and J gave up 4 bases; unmatched junction bases: 4. CDR3: CASSLEGTEYNEQFF. As DNA, the CDR3 is TGCGCCAGCAGCTTGGAGGGGACAGAGTACAATGAGCAGTTCTTC.

The genes are TRBV5-1 and TRBJ2-6; D not resolved. CDR1 is SGHRS and CDR2 is YFSETQ in the germline V gene. V lost 1 base, J lost 11 bases, and 10 bases lay in between. The CDR3 is made up of 13 amino acids. DNA of the CDR3: TGCGCCAGCAGCTTGCAACAGCTGGACGTCCTGACTTTC. It yields the protein CASSLQQLDVLTF.

The V gene is TRBV15, the J gene TRBJ2-7, with D perhaps matching TRBD1 (6 bases). The CDR3 contains 15 residues. The V and J ends lost 2 bases and 0 bases respectively, with 11 bases between them. Germline V gene lookup returns CDR1 LNHNV and CDR2 YYDKDF (reference sequence). CDR3 in DNA: TGTGCCACCAGCAGACAGGTGGGGGCCTCCTACGAGCAGTACTTC. It encodes CATSRQVGASYEQYF.

The chain links TRBV29-1 to TRBJ2-4; 7 bases align to TRBD1. V dropped 4 bases and J dropped 6; count of bases not matched to a gene: 6. Germline loops: CDR1 SQVTM, CDR2 ANQGSEA. This CDR3 spans 13 amino acids. The CDR3 nucleotides are TGCAGCGTTGCCGGGGACAGAGGAAACATTCAGTACTTC. This encodes CSVAGDRGNIQYF.

The rearrangement joins TRBV9 to TRBJ2-6, with D hard to call. The CDR3 is made up of 15 amino acids. V was clipped by 2 bases and J by 0 bases, with 6 bases between them. Germline CDR1 SGDLS, CDR2 YYNGEE. The DNA of the CDR3 is TGTGCCAGCAGCGTCCAGAGCTCTGGGGCCAACGTCCTGACTTTC. Its translation is CASSVQSSGANVLTF.

This clonotype was recorded at least ten times. The genes are TRBV7-9 and TRBJ1-2, with D perhaps matching TRBD1 (6 bases). Deletions cut 2 bases from V and 6 bases from J, with 7 bases between. CDR3 length equals 12 residues. The germline V gene has CDR1 SEHNR and CDR2 FQNEAQ (reference sequence). DNA of the CDR3: TGTGCCAGCAGCTTATACAGGGATGGCTACACCTTC. Residues: CASSLYRDGYTF.